The 18 T cell receptor beta chains listed next were all sequenced from one sample in a study of T cell responses to AZD1222 COVID-19 vaccine. Repertoires were generated with immunoSEQ multiplex PCR, while TCRdb's copy carries only in-frame clones and drops some. The sample lists tens of thousands of clones; about 93% were seen once. The source material was peripheral blood, sampled on day 0 of MenACWY control vaccination. These receptors all come from an adult in good health.

The rearrangement uses TRBV6-5 and TRBJ1-5; no clear D gene. The V and J ends lost 6 bases and 2 bases respectively, with 8 bases between them. CDR3 length: 13 amino acids. CDR1 is MNHEY, CDR2 SVGAGI, per germline. For the CDR3, the DNA is TGTGCCAGCAGGGAGCGGGGCAATCAGCCCCAGCATTTT. Amino acid sequence: CASRERGNQPQHF.

The V and J genes are TRBV7-9 and TRBJ1-1; 8 bases align to TRBD1. Unmatched junction bases numbered 4, after V lost 0 bases and J lost 1 base. Germline V lookup: CDR1 SEHNR, CDR2 FQNEAQ (reference sequence). This CDR3 region has 16 residues. CDR3 nucleotide sequence: TGTGCCAGCAGCTTAGCGGGTGACAGGGGGAACACTGAAGCTTTCTTT. Its protein product is CASSLAGDRGNTEAFF.

This clone was found a few times. The CDR3 spells CASISQVAIQYF. Written as DNA, the CDR3 is TGTGCCAGCATTTCGCAAGTAGCCATTCAGTACTTC. The J gene is TRBJ2-4, the V gene TRBV6-5; no definite D call. Germline lookup yields CDR1 MNHEY and CDR2 SVGAGI. The germline V and J ends were trimmed by 7 bases and 9 bases, with 13 bases remaining between them. The CDR3 has 12 amino acids.

The chain has TRBV30 and TRBJ1-5, with 7 positions matching TRBD1. The junction had 8 bases not matched to a gene; V was cut back by 2 bases and J by 4 bases. CDR3 length equals 15 residues. CDR1 and CDR2 (germline): GTSNPN, SVGIG (reference sequence). The CDR3 region is CAWSLEGQKNQPQHF. The DNA of the CDR3 is TGTGCCTGGAGTCTGGAGGGACAGAAAAATCAGCCCCAGCATTTT.

This rearrangement joins TRBV5-5 to TRBJ2-3; 8 bases agree with TRBD1. The CDR3 spans 15 residues. Germline CDR1 SGHKS, CDR2 YYEKEE (reference sequence). Trimming removed 4 bases from V and 2 bases from J; junction bases left unmatched: 6. In DNA form, the CDR3 reads TGTGCCAGCAGCGGGGACAGGACTTTCACAGATACGCAGTATTTT. Translating gives CASSGDRTFTDTQYF.

The chain has TRBV15 and TRBJ1-6; 8 nucleotides align to TRBD1. The CDR3 has 14 residues. From germline, CDR1 is LNHNV and CDR2 YYDKDF (reference sequence). The J segment lost 7 bases and the V segment lost 3 bases, leaving 2 bases of the junction unmatched. The DNA of the CDR3 is TGTGCCACCAGCAGTGGGACAGGCAATTCACCCCTCCACTTT. Protein product: CATSSGTGNSPLHF.

The rearrangement links TRBV29-1 to TRBJ2-3; TRBD1 might be the D (6 bases). CDR1 SQVTM and CDR2 ANQGSEA come from the germline V gene. V gave up 7 bases and J gave up 1 base, with 9 bases separating them. The CDR3 is 12 amino acids. The DNA for the CDR3 is TGCAGCGGACAGGAGGGCACAGATACGCAGTATTTT. Translated: CSGQEGTDTQYF.

This clone occurred once. The chain recombines TRBV18 with TRBJ2-1, with 13 bases identical to TRBD2. This CDR3 is built from 19 residues. V was pared by 0 bases and J by 2 bases, with 7 bases of the junction left unmatched. From germline, CDR1 is KGHSH and CDR2 LQKENI. CDR3 amino acids: CASSPPSSTSGGAYNEQFF. The DNA of the CDR3 is TGTGCCAGCTCACCACCCTCGAGTACTAGCGGGGGGGCCTACAATGAGCAGTTCTTC.

The chain uses TRBV7-2 and TRBJ1-1; possibly TRBD1 for D (6 bases). The germline gives CDR1 SGHTA, CDR2 FQGNSA. Trimming removed 5 bases from V and 0 bases from J, with 7 bases in between. There are 13 residues in the CDR3. CDR3 protein: CASSGTLNTEAFF. The CDR3 DNA sequence: TGTGCCAGCAGCGGGACACTGAACACTGAAGCTTTCTTT. Drawing the rest from reference TRBV7-2 and TRBJ1-1, the complete variable domain is GAGVSQSPSNKVTEKGKDVELRCDPISGHTALYWYRQSLGQGLEFLIYFQGNSAPDKSGLPSDRFSAERTGGSVSTLTIQRTQQEDSAVYLCASSGTLNTEAFFGQGTRLTVV.

The CDR3 sequence: CASSQAPGMISYEQYF. The CDR3 nucleotides are TGTGCCAGCAGCCAAGCTCCCGGGATGATCTCCTACGAGCAGTACTTC. The rearrangement joins TRBV3-1 (or the pseudogene TRBV3-2) to TRBJ2-7; D may be TRBD2 (5 bases). The V and J ends lost 1 base and 0 bases respectively, with 13 bases between them. CDR3 size: 16 residues. The V gene's germline CDR1 is LGHDT and CDR2 YNNKEL (reference sequence).

This sequence joins TRBV9 and TRBJ1-1, with 7 bases fitting TRBD1. The CDR3 spans 12 residues. The germline V gene has CDR1 SGDLS and CDR2 YYNGEE. Trimming cost V 3 bases and J 5 bases; bases outside gene matches: 1. The chain's CDR3 is CASSAGQTEAFF. The DNA for the CDR3 is TGTGCCAGCAGCGCGGGACAGACTGAAGCTTTCTTT. Filled out from reference TRBV9 and TRBJ1-1, the complete variable domain reads DSGVTQTPKHLITATGQRVTLRCSPRSGDLSVYWYQQSLDQGLQFLIQYYNGEERAKGNILERFSAQQFPDLHSELNLSSLELGDSALYFCASSAGQTEAFFGQGTRLTVV.

This chain uses TRBV6-1 with TRBJ1-1; 7 bases fit TRBD1. This CDR3 is built from 15 residues. J gave up 4 bases and V 4 bases, and 9 bases lay outside the gene matches. CDR1 and CDR2 from the germline V gene are MNHNS and SASEGT. CDR3 sequence reads: CASSAPQGSGTEAFF. For the CDR3, the DNA is TGTGCCAGCAGTGCACCACAGGGGTCGGGCACTGAAGCTTTCTTT.

The V call is TRBV12-3 or TRBV12-4, the J call TRBJ1-2, with TRBD1 as a possible D gene (5 bases). The V end lost 6 bases, the J end lost 3 bases, and 11 bases lay between the germline ends. CDR3 length: 13 amino acids. The CDR3 protein is CASSARGDYGYTF. DNA for the CDR3: TGTGCCAGCAGCGCTCGGGGGGACTATGGCTACACCTTC.

V usage is TRBV13 and J usage is TRBJ2-7; TRBD1 matches 7 bases. Germline V gene data show CDR1 as PRHDT and CDR2 as FYEKMQ (reference sequence). CDR3 length: 14 amino acids. Trimming took 5 bases from V and 5 from J; bases not matched to a gene: 9. Written as DNA, the CDR3 is TGTGCCAGCAGCACCCAGGACAGGATAGACGAGCAGTACTTC. This sequence encodes CASSTQDRIDEQYF. The complete variable domain, with remaining parts taken from reference TRBV13 and TRBJ2-7, reads AAGVIQSPRHLIKEKRETATLKCYPIPRHDTVYWYQQGPGQDPQFLISFYEKMQSDKGSIPDRFSAQQFSDYHSELNMSSLELGDSALYFCASSTQDRIDEQYFGPGTRLTVT.

This clone was observed a single time. The chain links TRBV19 to TRBJ1-6; no clear D gene. V lost 1 base to trimming and J lost 7 bases, with 8 bases between them. Germline loops: CDR1 LNHDA, CDR2 SQIVND (reference sequence). The CDR3 runs 14 residues. The CDR3 DNA reads TGTGCCAGTAGTATAGGCGGGAACAATTCACCCCTCCACTTT. This encodes CASSIGGNNSPLHF.

The chain combines TRBV5-1 with TRBJ2-1; possible D gene TRBD1, 6 bases. V was pared by 4 bases and J by 10 bases, with 21 bases between. The germline gives CDR1 SGHRS, CDR2 YFSETQ. The CDR3 is made up of 15 amino acids. The CDR3 loop is CASSRNPTGQDEQFF. CDR3 nucleotide sequence: TGCGCCAGCAGCCGAAATCCGACAGGCCAAGACGAGCAGTTCTTC.

The J gene is TRBJ1-5, the V gene TRBV2; TRBD1 matches at 9 bases. The junction had 4 bases not matched to a gene; V was cut back by 4 bases and J by 6 bases. The length of the CDR3 is 14 residues. Germline CDR1 is SNHLY and CDR2 is FYNNEI. The CDR3 DNA follows: TGTGCCAGCAGTGCCGGACAGGGGTCTCAGCCCCAGCATTTT. Protein: CASSAGQGSQPQHF.

V usage is TRBV5-1 and J usage is TRBJ2-7; D is possibly TRBD1 (6 bases). This CDR3 region has 16 residues. The ends were cut back, 4 bases at V and 5 bases at J, with 22 bases in the middle. Germline CDR1 and CDR2: SGHRS and YFSETQ. For the CDR3, the DNA is TGCGCCAGCAGCATCGGAAACCTACAGGGAACTAACGAGCAGTACTTC. This encodes CASSIGNLQGTNEQYF. Variable domain in full (rest from reference TRBV5-1 and TRBJ2-7): KAGVTQTPRYLIKTRGQQVTLSCSPISGHRSVSWYQQTPGQGLQFLFEYFSETQRNKGNFPGRFSGRQFSNSRSEMNVSTLELGDSALYLCASSIGNLQGTNEQYFGPGTRLTVT.